One and the same sample provided the 9 T cell receptor beta chains below, sequenced in a study of early T cells in non-severe SARS-CoV-2 infection. TCRdb independently ran MiXCR on the 5' RACE reads; one entry per CDR3 protein. This table has tens of thousands of distinct CDR3 sequences, 16% appearing once. This specimen was whole blood, taken at baseline. These receptors were taken from an adult who was a healthcare worker with PCR-confirmed SARS-CoV-2 infection or an uninfected control (not recorded which).

The table lists this clonotype with a few counts. The J gene is TRBJ2-1, the V gene TRBV11-2; 8 bases fit TRBD2. This CDR3 is built from 13 residues. CDR1 is SGHAT and CDR2 is FQNNGV in the germline V gene. V shed 5 bases, J shed 13 bases, and the junction held 10 bases outside the gene matches. CDR3 residues: CASSTGTRERQFF. CDR3 nucleotide sequence: TGTGCCAGCAGCACCGGGACTAGGGAACGTCAGTTCTTC.

This clonotype was counted between two and nine times. V usage is TRBV28 and J usage is TRBJ1-2; 8 bases map to TRBD1. The CDR3 consists of 15 residues. Germline assignment: CDR1 MDHEN and CDR2 SYDVKM. The V and J ends lost 4 bases and 4 bases, in that order; junction bases with no gene match: 8. The CDR3 bases are TGTGCCAGCAGTTCCGGGACAGGCCGCCTCTATGGCTACACCTTC. As protein: CASSSGTGRLYGYTF.

CDR3 nucleotides: TGTGCCAGCAGCCCGAGAGCGAACACTGAAGCTTTCTTT. It is translated as CASSPRANTEAFF. This rearrangement joins TRBV7-9 to TRBJ1-1, with unresolved D. This CDR3 spans 13 amino acids. V gave up 5 bases and J gave up 1 base, with 8 bases separating them. Germline values: CDR1 SEHNR, CDR2 FQNEAQ (reference sequence).

This chain joins TRBV12-3 or TRBV12-4 and TRBJ2-3; the D gene is possibly TRBD1 (6 bases). Trimming shortened V by 7 bases and J by 0 bases, and 20 bases separated the two germline ends. The CDR3 sequence is 17 residues long. The CDR3 protein is CASTHRQAFPSTDTQYF. The CDR3 DNA sequence: TGTGCCAGCACTCACAGACAGGCCTTCCCTAGCACAGATACGCAGTATTTT.

This clonotype occurred a few times. The gene calls are TRBV6-6 and TRBJ2-1; no firm D call. Germline V lookup: CDR1 MNHNY, CDR2 SVGAGI (reference sequence). V lost 0 bases, J lost 7 bases, and 10 bases lay in between. The CDR3 has 14 residues. CDR3 loop: CASSYSVIQNEQFF. CDR3 coding DNA: TGTGCCAGCAGTTACTCGGTTATACAGAATGAGCAGTTCTTC.

The chain recombines TRBV19 with TRBJ2-1; TRBD1 might be the D (5 bases). V lost 4 bases to trimming and J lost 12 bases, with 10 bases between them. The V gene's germline CDR1 is LNHDA and CDR2 SQIVND (reference sequence). This CDR3 is 11 amino acids long. The CDR3 here is CASSTNRRQFF. Written as DNA, the CDR3 is TGTGCCAGTAGTACGAACAGGAGGCAGTTCTTC.

Only a few counts were recorded for this clonotype. This chain connects TRBV28 to TRBJ1-1; no firm D call. The germline V and J ends were trimmed by 6 bases and 6 bases, with 8 bases remaining between them. CDR1 MDHEN and CDR2 SYDVKM come from the germline V gene. The CDR3 extends over 11 amino acids. Here the CDR3 reads CASRMTAEAFF. The CDR3 DNA reads TGTGCCAGCAGAATGACGGCTGAAGCTTTCTTT.

This clonotype has at least ten counts. This chain links TRBV7-9 with TRBJ2-3; TRBD1 matches 9 bases. The ends lost 1 base at V and 1 base at J; junction bases unmatched: 6. The CDR3 has 17 amino acids. Germline assignment: CDR1 SEHNR and CDR2 FQNEAQ (reference sequence). The CDR3 reads CASSLGWTGVGTDTQYF. In DNA form, the CDR3 reads TGTGCCAGCAGCTTAGGCTGGACAGGGGTGGGCACAGATACGCAGTATTTT.

The chain recombines TRBV28 with TRBJ2-1, with 11 bases aligning to TRBD2. J lost 0 bases, V lost 3 bases, and 4 bases had no gene match. Per germline, CDR1 MDHEN and CDR2 SYDVKM. CDR3 length: 17 amino acids. The CDR3 region has the DNA TGTGCCAGCAGTTTGTTAGCGGGAGGGAGCTCCTACAATGAGCAGTTCTTC. This codes for CASSLLAGGSSYNEQFF.